The 30 T cell receptor beta chains listed next were all sequenced from one sample in a study of OX40 agonist ivuxolimab in advanced cancers. Assay used: immunoSEQ multiplex PCR; TCRdb lists only in-frame clones, some missing. There are some 100,000 clones in the sample; around 91% occur only once, and approximately 0.78% lies in the top ten. The sequences come from CD4+ or CD8+ T cells sorted from blood, collected in a trial of the OX40 agonist ivuxolimab. These receptors were obtained from an adult with an advanced solid tumor such as melanoma, head and neck, liver or kidney cancer.

The genes are TRBV7-6 and TRBJ2-2; D might be TRBD1 or TRBD2, each matching 6 bases. The germline V gene encodes CDR1 SGHVS and CDR2 FNYEAQ. V dropped 4 bases and J dropped 2 bases, with 14 bases sitting between them. The CDR3 has 16 amino acids. CDR3 amino acids: CASSSRRGRNTGELFF. In DNA form, the CDR3 reads TGTGCCAGCAGCTCCAGGAGGGGGAGAAACACCGGGGAGCTGTTTTTT.

This rearrangement joins TRBV30 to TRBJ2-4, with 7 bases aligning to TRBD2. J lost 8 bases, V lost 2 bases, and 9 bases had no gene match. The CDR3 consists of 14 residues. Germline V gene data show CDR1 as GTSNPN and CDR2 as SVGIG (reference sequence). CDR3 region: CAWSYVGEGDIQYF. The DNA for the CDR3 is TGTGCCTGGAGTTACGTGGGGGAGGGAGACATTCAGTACTTC.

The chain joins TRBV15 to TRBJ2-7; 8 bases map to TRBD2. The V and J ends lost 0 bases and 4 bases, in that order; junction bases with no gene match: 8. Germline CDR1 is LNHNV and CDR2 is YYDKDF (reference sequence). The CDR3 length is 16 residues. CDR3 bases: TGTGCCACCAGCAGAGATTCCCCGGGAGGGGGATACGAGCAGTACTTC. Residues: CATSRDSPGGGYEQYF.

Concerning this clone: Other DNA sequences in the sample encode the same CDR3. CDR3 amino acids: CASSVIAWTGGSGYTF. CDR3 coding DNA: TGTGCCAGCAGCGTAATAGCATGGACAGGGGGAAGCGGCTACACCTTC. The rearrangement links TRBV9 to TRBJ1-2, with TRBD1 matching over 10 bases. This CDR3 is 16 amino acids long. Germline V gene lookup returns CDR1 SGDLS and CDR2 YYNGEE. V trimming: 1 base; J trimming: 8 bases; junction bases outside the gene matches: 11. Looking up the rest from reference TRBV9 and TRBJ1-2 gives the full variable domain: DSGVTQTPKHLITATGQRVTLRCSPRSGDLSVYWYQQSLDQGLQFLIQYYNGEERAKGNILERFSAQQFPDLHSELNLSSLELGDSALYFCASSVIAWTGGSGYTFGSGTRLTVV.

The chain recombines TRBV27 with TRBJ2-3; D unclear. The CDR3 contains 13 residues. V lost 6 bases and J 2 bases, leaving 9 bases between the germline ends. Germline V lookup: CDR1 MNHEY, CDR2 SMNVEV (reference sequence). CDR3 DNA sequence: TGTGCCAGCAGGGCTCGATTCACAGATACGCAGTATTTT. Amino acid sequence: CASRARFTDTQYF.

J is TRBJ2-1 and V is TRBV7-2, with 10 bases aligning to TRBD2. Germline CDR1 is SGHTA and CDR2 is FQGNSA. V trimming: 3 bases; J trimming: 9 bases; junction bases outside the gene matches: 8. The CDR3 totals 15 residues. The DNA for the CDR3 is TGTGCCAGCAGCTTCTTTGGCCTAGCGGGAGTTGAGCAGTTCTTC. Its translation: CASSFFGLAGVEQFF.

This chain joins TRBV5-1 and TRBJ2-7; TRBD2 might be the D (6 bases). This CDR3 spans 14 amino acids. V was trimmed by 0 bases and J by 6 bases, leaving 13 bases between them. CDR1 SGHRS and CDR2 YFSETQ come from the germline V gene. Here the CDR3 DNA reads TGCGCCAGCAGCTTGGGCGGGGCAGAGGGCGAGCAGTACTTC. It translates to CASSLGGAEGEQYF.

This sequence joins TRBV28 and TRBJ1-1; D is ambiguous. Between the trimmed V and J ends, which lost 5 bases and 5 bases, there was a span of 24 bases. Germline V gene data show CDR1 as MDHEN and CDR2 as SYDVKM. This CDR3 comprises 17 residues. CDR3 region: CASSLRTFRVRTTEAFF. CDR3 nucleotide sequence: TGTGCCAGCAGTCTTCGGACGTTTAGGGTTCGAACAACTGAAGCTTTCTTT.

This clone has just one count. J is TRBJ2-7 and V is TRBV5-1, with 12 positions matching TRBD2. This CDR3 spans 16 amino acids. Germline loops: CDR1 SGHRS, CDR2 YFSETQ. Trimming took 4 bases from V and 7 from J; bases not matched to a gene: 12. CDR3 amino acids: CASSLLTSGSLGEQYF. The CDR3 bases are TGCGCCAGCAGCCTACTGACTAGCGGGAGTTTGGGTGAGCAGTACTTC.

The rearrangement uses TRBV5-1 and TRBJ2-1, with 11 nucleotides matching TRBD1. V shed 3 bases and J 8 bases; nucleotides not matched to a gene: 7. This CDR3 is built from 15 residues. The germline V gene encodes CDR1 SGHRS and CDR2 YFSETQ. The CDR3 coding sequence is TGCGCCAGCAGCTACGGGACAGGGGGAGGCGATGAGCAGTTCTTC. This gives the protein CASSYGTGGGDEQFF.

Comment on this clone: Other nucleotide sequences in the sample specify the same CDR3. The CDR3: CASSPNTDTQYF. As DNA, the CDR3 is TGTGCCAGCAGTCCAAACACAGATACGCAGTATTTT. The chain couples TRBV27 to TRBJ2-3; D call uncertain. This CDR3 is 12 amino acids long. The V gene's germline CDR1 is MNHEY and CDR2 SMNVEV (reference sequence). The V gene lost 5 bases and the J gene lost 2 bases, with 5 bases spanning the gap.

V gene TRBV6-1 combines with J gene TRBJ2-7; D may be TRBD1 (6 bases). Deletions cut 6 bases from V and 6 bases from J, with 12 bases between. This CDR3 region has 12 residues. Germline V gives CDR1 MNHNS, CDR2 SASEGT. The CDR3 region has the DNA TGTGCCAGCAGCCGAGACAGGCGCGAGCAGTACTTC. Translating gives CASSRDRREQYF.

V and J are TRBV9 and TRBJ2-1; 10 nucleotides line up with TRBD2. Per germline, CDR1 SGDLS and CDR2 YYNGEE. CDR3 length: 15 residues. V shed 5 bases and J 5 bases; nucleotides not matched to a gene: 7. DNA for the CDR3: TGTGCCAGCAGTATAACTAGCGGGATTCACAATGAGCAGTTCTTC. It codes for CASSITSGIHNEQFF.

This clone occurred once. The chain combines TRBV10-3 with TRBJ1-4; D gene uncertain. The CDR3 runs 14 residues. Per the germline V gene, CDR1 is ENHRY and CDR2 is SYGVKD. Trimming left V 8 bases short and J 0 bases short, with 10 bases between. The CDR3 DNA is TGTGCCATCGGGTCCTCCGCAACTAATGAAAAACTGTTTTTT. Its translation: CAIGSSATNEKLFF.

The chain couples TRBV9 to TRBJ1-4; D gene uncertain. Germline assignment: CDR1 SGDLS and CDR2 YYNGEE. Trimming shortened V by 0 bases and J by 7 bases, and 13 bases separated the two germline ends. This CDR3 spans 15 amino acids. CDR3: CASSVGLGFSEKLFF. CDR3 nucleotides: TGTGCCAGCAGCGTAGGTCTGGGGTTCTCTGAAAAACTGTTTTTT.

The table lists this clone with many counts. The chain recombines TRBV5-6 with TRBJ1-5, with unresolved D. The CDR3 extends over 13 amino acids. Germline CDR1 SGHDT, CDR2 YYEEEE. Trimming removed 0 bases at V and 4 bases at J, with 5 bases between. CDR3: CASSLGLNQPQHF. The DNA of the CDR3 is TGTGCCAGCAGCTTGGGTCTGAATCAGCCCCAGCATTTT.

As concerns this clone: In the same sample, other DNA sequences code for this CDR3. This sequence joins TRBV7-9 and TRBJ2-7, with D possibly being TRBD2 (5 bases). The CDR3 has 12 amino acids. Germline lookup yields CDR1 SEHNR and CDR2 FQNEAQ (reference sequence). The V gene lost 3 bases and the J gene lost 3 bases, with 6 bases spanning the gap. This CDR3 reads CASSLSGYEQYF. The CDR3 coding sequence is TGTGCCAGCAGCTTGAGCGGCTACGAGCAGTACTTC.

The V call is TRBV5-5, the J call TRBJ2-6; 10 bases are shared with TRBD1. With 4 bases clipped from V and 4 bases from J, the junction kept 5 bases outside the gene matches. The CDR3 consists of 16 residues. Germline V lookup: CDR1 SGHKS, CDR2 YYEKEE (reference sequence). CDR3 sequence: CASSPGQGIGANVLTF. CDR3 nucleotide sequence: TGTGCCAGCAGCCCGGGACAGGGGATCGGGGCCAACGTCCTGACTTTC.

The J gene is TRBJ1-4, the V gene TRBV25-1; 9 positions agree with TRBD1. From germline, CDR1 is MGHDK and CDR2 SYGVNS. CDR3 length: 15 residues. V shed 2 bases, J shed 7 bases, and the junction held 5 bases outside the gene matches. Here the CDR3 reads CASSEPGQGREKLFF. CDR3 sequence (DNA): TGTGCCAGCAGTGAACCGGGACAGGGTCGTGAAAAACTGTTTTTT.

The chain uses TRBV19 and TRBJ1-6, with TRBD1 as a possible D gene (5 bases). In germline, CDR1 is LNHDA, CDR2 SQIVND (reference sequence). The CDR3 length is 12 residues. With 8 bases removed from V and 4 bases from J, the gap between germline ends came to 6 bases. CDR3 sequence reads: CASGQYNSPLHF. Written as DNA, the CDR3 is TGTGCCAGTGGACAATATAATTCACCCCTCCACTTT.

J is TRBJ2-7 and V is TRBV7-9, with 14 bases aligning to TRBD2. V shed 4 bases and J 4 bases; nucleotides not matched to a gene: 3. From germline, CDR1 is SEHNR and CDR2 FQNEAQ (reference sequence). This CDR3 is 15 amino acids long. For the CDR3, the DNA is TGTGCCAGCAGCTCGGGACTAGCGGGAGTGTACGAGCAGTACTTC. Its translation: CASSSGLAGVYEQYF. The whole variable domain, filled in from reference TRBV7-9 and TRBJ2-7, reads DTGVSQNPRHKITKRGQNVTFRCDPISEHNRLYWYRQTLGQGPEFLTYFQNEAQLEKSRLLSDRFSAERPKGSFSTLEIQRTEQGDSAMYLCASSSGLAGVYEQYFGPGTRLTVT.

The CDR3 is CASSLAMGGEAFF. For the CDR3, the DNA is TGTGCCAGCAGCTTAGCAATGGGAGGTGAAGCTTTCTTT. The chain combines TRBV7-9 with TRBJ1-1; D remains unclear. Trimming took off 0 bases at V and 7 bases at J, with 9 bases between the two ends. This CDR3 has 13 amino acids. CDR1 is SEHNR and CDR2 is FQNEAQ in the germline V gene (reference sequence).

The chain has TRBV28 and TRBJ1-5; 8 bases are shared with TRBD1. Germline assignment: CDR1 MDHEN and CDR2 SYDVKM. Trimming took 6 bases from V and 0 from J; bases not matched to a gene: 16. The CDR3 loop spans 19 amino acids. The CDR3 spells CASSPPPDRVTFSNQPQHF. The CDR3 DNA sequence: TGTGCCAGCAGCCCTCCCCCGGACAGGGTTACTTTTAGCAATCAGCCCCAGCATTTT. The full variable domain, with the rest looked up from reference TRBV28 and TRBJ1-5, is DVKVTQSSRYLVKRTGEKVFLECVQDMDHENMFWYRQDPGLGLRLIYFSYDVKMKEKGDIPEGYSVSREKKERFSLILESASTNQTSMYLCASSPPPDRVTFSNQPQHFGDGTRLSIL.

V is TRBV19 and J is TRBJ1-1; D not certain. The CDR3 totals 13 residues. Germline V gives CDR1 LNHDA, CDR2 SQIVND (reference sequence). V was pared by 5 bases and J by 4 bases, with 11 bases between. The chain's CDR3 is CASSFGRGTEAFF. The CDR3 DNA reads TGTGCCAGTAGTTTCGGACGGGGCACTGAAGCTTTCTTT.

This clone is a singleton in its sample. V usage is TRBV19 and J usage is TRBJ2-7; 11 nucleotides agree with TRBD1. CDR1 and CDR2 (germline): LNHDA, SQIVND (reference sequence). CDR3 length equals 15 residues. Germline trimming cut 5 bases from V and 5 bases from J; bases unmatched to any gene: 8. DNA for the CDR3: TGTGCCAGTAGTTCCCCGGACAGGGGGCTTAACGAGCAGTACTTC. Amino acid sequence: CASSSPDRGLNEQYF.

In regard to this clone: The CDR3 carries no conserved terminal phenylalanine or tryptophan, so it likely arises from a read error. No DNA is shown, since the ends of the CDR3 on it are uncertain; the CDR3 is the one TCRdb lists. V usage is TRBV28 and J usage is TRBJ2-7; no check of the table's D call, TRBD1, against the DNA was made. The V gene's germline CDR1 is MDHEN and CDR2 SYDVKM. The CDR3 totals 13 residues, both ends included. The CDR3 loop is CASRTTGISPMAL.

The chain uses TRBV2 and TRBJ2-5; weak D call: TRBD2 (5 bases). Per the germline V gene, CDR1 is SNHLY and CDR2 is FYNNEI. CDR3 length: 12 residues. Trimming removed 5 bases at V and 1 base at J, with 5 bases between. The CDR3, as DNA: TGTGCCAGCAGTCGGGGCCAAGAGACCCAGTACTTC. It is translated as CASSRGQETQYF.

This chain connects TRBV6-5 to TRBJ1-2; possibly TRBD1 for D (6 bases). The germline gives CDR1 MNHEY, CDR2 SVGAGI. Trimming removed 7 bases from V and 8 bases from J, with 20 bases in between. The CDR3 spans 14 residues. CDR3 coding DNA: TGTGCCAGCATCGCCGGGGGCAGGGTCACAGGCTACACCTTC. This gives the protein CASIAGGRVTGYTF.

The gene calls are TRBV2 and TRBJ1-5; D unclear. The V gene lost 4 bases and the J gene lost 6 bases, with 16 bases spanning the gap. CDR3 length: 15 amino acids. Germline CDR1 reads SNHLY; CDR2 reads FYNNEI. The CDR3 region is CASSGGLGPRQPQHF. The CDR3 DNA reads as TGTGCCAGCAGTGGGGGTTTGGGCCCTCGTCAGCCCCAGCATTTT.

V is TRBV10-3 and J is TRBJ1-3; no clear D gene. CDR3 length equals 17 residues. The V gene's germline CDR1 is ENHRY and CDR2 SYGVKD. V was pared by 0 bases and J by 0 bases, with 12 bases between. DNA of the CDR3: TGTGCCATCAGTGAGTCGACGGATGATCTCTCTGGAAACACCATATATTTT. This translates into CAISESTDDLSGNTIYF.